In this sample, the clone carrying this TCR beta chain turned up many times. Antigen unknown. In TCRdb, the 5' RACE reads were re-called with MiXCR into one record per CDR3 protein. The data show 250,000 to 300,000 distinct CDR3 sequences, roughly 8% seen once. Germline-derived CDR1 and CDR2 are MNHEY and SMNVEV (reference sequence). With 4 bases clipped from V and 2 bases from J, the junction kept 1 base outside the gene matches. The CDR3 has 15 residues. The entry originates in a study of identical twins. Whole-study findings and limits: Conclusions came from cross-sectional statistical analysis, not from following the same donors.

These records were also assigned to another study, of yellow fever vaccine responses in identical twins.

The receptor comes from a woman aged 18-29 years in good health. Sequencing was carried out using CD8+ T cells sorted from blood. This rearrangement joins TRBV27 to TRBJ2-5; 13 nucleotides agree with TRBD2. The CDR3 DNA reads TGTGCCAGCAGTTCGGGACTAGCGGGACAAGAGACCCAGTACTTC. Protein: CASSSGLAGQETQYF.